This is a list of T cell receptor beta chains from one sample in a study of blood T cell repertoires in COVID-19. Using immunoSEQ multiplex PCR, the repertoire was profiled, and TCRdb retains in-frame clones only, with some absent. Found here are roughly 86,000 clones, more than 75% of them singletons; the top ten hold around 4.5%. Sequencing was performed on peripheral blood. The receptors stem from a man aged 45 to 65 with active or convalescent COVID-19. The CDR3 runs from the conserved cysteine through the conserved F or W. Clone size, where shown, is once, few, many, or a class for clones that have expanded.

abundance: .; v_gene: TRBV4-1; len: 14; CDR3aa: CASTLGAVGTEAFF
abundance: .; v_gene: TRBV5-1; len: 14; CDR3aa: CASSPTTNTGELFF
abundance: once; v_gene: TRBV19; len: 12; CDR3aa: CASSQGDYGYTF
abundance: .; v_gene: TRBV24-1; len: 15; CDR3aa: CATSDSQGSGNTIYF
abundance: .; v_gene: TRBV25-1; len: 11; CDR3aa: CASSEDGEFHF
abundance: few; v_gene: TRBV10-1; len: 13; CDR3aa: CASSNTGDTEAFF
abundance: .; v_gene: TRBV7-9; len: 12; CDR3aa: CASSFINTEAFF
abundance: .; v_gene: TRBV6-5; len: 14; CDR3aa: CASLRTSGGNTQYF
abundance: .; v_gene: TRBV7-2; len: 14; CDR3aa: CASNPLGGDAEAFF
abundance: .; v_gene: TRBV6-5; len: 14; CDR3aa: CASKPYLAYNEQFF
abundance: .; v_gene: TRBV6-2/TRBV6-3; len: 13; CDR3aa: CASSLTGTTEAFF
abundance: .; v_gene: TRBV7-2; len: 12; CDR3aa: CASSFYTDTQYF
abundance: .; v_gene: TRBV5-1; len: 15; CDR3aa: CASSGGDGENTEAFF
abundance: .; v_gene: TRBV12-3/TRBV12-4; len: 12; CDR3aa: CASLNMNTEAFF
abundance: once; v_gene: TRBV10-3; len: 13; CDR3aa: CAIKEGGGDEQFF
abundance: .; v_gene: TRBV28; len: 15; CDR3aa: CATRTGTSGGVEQFF
abundance: .; v_gene: TRBV11-2; len: 15; CDR3aa: CASSRAGGDNSPLHF
abundance: once; v_gene: TRBV12-3/TRBV12-4; len: 13; CDR3aa: CASSQGQGNGYTF
abundance: once; v_gene: TRBV3-1/TRBV3-2; len: 15; CDR3aa: CASSLQGALGEKLFF
abundance: .; v_gene: TRBV28; len: 17; CDR3aa: CASRTSGPDREASPLHF
abundance: .; v_gene: TRBV10-2; len: 15; CDR3aa: CASRDRGSNTGELFF
abundance: once; v_gene: TRBV12-3/TRBV12-4; len: 13; CDR3aa: CATTQGANEKLFF
abundance: .; v_gene: TRBV21-1; len: 13; CDR3aa: CASRGTGDQPQHF
abundance: .; v_gene: TRBV7-2; len: 15; CDR3aa: CASSSGLAGYNEQFF
abundance: .; v_gene: TRBV4-3; len: 15; CDR3aa: CASSQGWGGPREQYF
abundance: .; v_gene: TRBV5-1; len: 15; CDR3aa: CASSLAGNKADTQYF
abundance: .; v_gene: TRBV29-1; len: 12; CDR3aa: CSVDKDSYGYTF
abundance: .; v_gene: TRBV5-1; len: 15; CDR3aa: CASSLLRTGVFEQYF
abundance: .; v_gene: TRBV5-5; len: 15; CDR3aa: CASSLRGSNTGELFF
abundance: few; v_gene: TRBV3-1/TRBV3-2; len: 14; CDR3aa: CASRGTGSNQPQHF
abundance: .; v_gene: TRBV14; len: 14; CDR3aa: CASSQGQGAYGYTF
abundance: .; v_gene: TRBV9; len: 14; CDR3aa: CASSPGHGGETQYF
abundance: .; v_gene: TRBV28; len: 14; CDR3aa: CASSLRPTNTEAFF
abundance: .; v_gene: TRBV7-8; len: 15; CDR3aa: CASSLDRGVNQPQHF
abundance: .; v_gene: TRBV5-8; len: 15; CDR3aa: CASSPPAGMGYGYTF
abundance: .; v_gene: TRBV20-1; len: 11; CDR3aa: CSAVLSLAQYF
abundance: .; v_gene: TRBV19; len: 15; CDR3aa: CASSIDARGGYGYTF
abundance: once; v_gene: TRBV19; len: 18; CDR3aa: CASSISAPRDRGLGGYTF
abundance: .; v_gene: TRBV19; len: 16; CDR3aa: CASSALARDRGYGYTF
abundance: .; v_gene: TRBV19; len: 16; CDR3aa: CASTPFKVPRVEKLFF
abundance: .; v_gene: TRBV12-3/TRBV12-4; len: 13; CDR3aa: CASSSDRNYGYTF
abundance: .; v_gene: TRBV12-3/TRBV12-4; len: 13; CDR3aa: CASRLTSTDTQYF
abundance: .; v_gene: TRBV27; len: 13; CDR3aa: CASSRPDTTEQFF
abundance: .; v_gene: TRBV3-1/TRBV3-2; len: 15; CDR3aa: CASSPGLAGVNEQFF
abundance: .; v_gene: TRBV7-2; len: 14; CDR3aa: CASSLERSGEKLFF
abundance: .; v_gene: TRBV6-5; len: 15; CDR3aa: CASSRTGRITDTQYF
abundance: .; v_gene: TRBV28; len: 11; CDR3aa: CASSMEETQYF
abundance: .; v_gene: TRBV19; len: 11; CDR3aa: CASRTGQTQYF
abundance: .; v_gene: TRBV19; len: 12; CDR3aa: CASQTGLQPQHF
abundance: few; v_gene: TRBV15; len: 14; CDR3aa: CATSREGGGTEAFF
abundance: .; v_gene: TRBV5-1; len: 16; CDR3aa: CASSGGQGSTNEKLFF
abundance: .; v_gene: TRBV12-3/TRBV12-4; len: 11; CDR3aa: CASTPGTMQYF
abundance: .; v_gene: TRBV10-3; len: 16; CDR3aa: CAISDGTGVFDYGYTF
abundance: .; v_gene: TRBV6-2/TRBV6-3; len: 13; CDR3aa: CASSYPGVYGYTF
abundance: .; v_gene: TRBV10-3; len: 13; CDR3aa: CAISESRGNTIYF
abundance: .; v_gene: TRBV9; len: 16; CDR3aa: CASSVSPSAGNEKLFF
abundance: .; v_gene: TRBV13; len: 15; CDR3aa: CASPDRQGSGNTIYF
abundance: .; v_gene: TRBV3-1/TRBV3-2; len: 15; CDR3aa: CASSQDVFRGTEAFF
abundance: .; v_gene: TRBV29-1; len: 14; CDR3aa: CSVASGAGVYEQYF